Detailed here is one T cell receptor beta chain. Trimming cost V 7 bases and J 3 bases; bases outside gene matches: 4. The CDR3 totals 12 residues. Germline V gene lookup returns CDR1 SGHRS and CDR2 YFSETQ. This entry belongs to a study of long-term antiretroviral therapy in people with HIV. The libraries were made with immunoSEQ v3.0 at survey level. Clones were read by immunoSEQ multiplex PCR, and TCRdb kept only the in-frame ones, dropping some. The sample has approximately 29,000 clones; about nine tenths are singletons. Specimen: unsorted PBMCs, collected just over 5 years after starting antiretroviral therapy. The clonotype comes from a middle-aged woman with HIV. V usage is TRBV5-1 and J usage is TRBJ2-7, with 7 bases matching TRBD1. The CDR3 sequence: CASGRQGYEQYF. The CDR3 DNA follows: TGCGCCAGCGGTAGACAGGGCTACGAGCAGTACTTC.